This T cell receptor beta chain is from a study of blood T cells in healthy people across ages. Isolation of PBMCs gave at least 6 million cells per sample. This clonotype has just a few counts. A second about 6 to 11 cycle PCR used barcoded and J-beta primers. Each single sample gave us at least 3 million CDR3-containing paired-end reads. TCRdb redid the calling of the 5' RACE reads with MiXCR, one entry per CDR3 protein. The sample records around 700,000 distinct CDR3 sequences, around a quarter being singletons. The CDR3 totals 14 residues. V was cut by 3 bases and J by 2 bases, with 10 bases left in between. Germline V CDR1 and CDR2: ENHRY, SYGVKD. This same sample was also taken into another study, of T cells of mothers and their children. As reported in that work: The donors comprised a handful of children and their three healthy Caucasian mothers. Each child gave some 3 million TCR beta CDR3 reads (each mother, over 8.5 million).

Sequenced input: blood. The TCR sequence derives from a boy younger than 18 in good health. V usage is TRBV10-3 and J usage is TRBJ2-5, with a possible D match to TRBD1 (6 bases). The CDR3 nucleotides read TGTGCCATCAGTGACGGCAGGGGACAAGAGACCCAGTACTTC. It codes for CAISDGRGQETQYF.